This TCR beta chain is drawn from a study of T-cell reconstitution after alpha-beta-depleted transplantation in children (dated by TCRdb to 2016 to 2018). Notes on the research overall: T-cell immune reconstitution after TCRalphabeta/CD19-depleted allogeneic hematopoietic cell transplantation in children was quantitatively tracked in the study by means of TCR repertoire profiling. The full study reports these points: The apparently early recovery of alphabetaT-cell counts about two months after transplant reportedly depended on only several hundred rapidly expanded clones that came from non-depleted graft cells. In some patients, the high TCRbeta diversity seen at day 60 was put down to recipient T cells and intrathymic progenitors that had survived conditioning. The frequencies of hyperexpanded clones fell over the following months, and after one year, T-cell counts and TCRbeta diversity were mostly attributed to newly produced T cells.

The treatment or condition label here, explained by the study, means: allogeneic hematopoietic cell transplantation with graft depleted of TCRalphabeta T cells and CD19 B cells. TCRalphabeta/CD19-depleted allogeneic hematopoietic cell grafts were given to the transplant recipients, all of whom were children. Library method: PCR. The sample was run on an Illumina HiSeq 2500. TCR library preparation used molecular barcoding, with unique molecular identifiers applied to normalize quantification of the TCRbeta repertoire. TCRdb reworked the public reads: Q25 trimming with fastp, MiXCR clone assembly, productive beta chains retained. When rows share a CDR3 protein, they turn into one entry using the most common DNA and genes. The sample table holds 700,000 to 950,000 distinct CDR3 sequences, of which around 15% were seen once. The ten largest clones take up around 4.5% of the sample. Inclusive of the bounding cysteine and phenylalanine, the CDR3 is 15 residues long. The retained sequence is limited to the CDR3, 45 bases, with the frame set at the first base. At the junction V is shortened by 5 bases and J by 9 bases, with 20 bases in between. The CDR1 and CDR2 encoded by the germline V gene (reference sequence) are SEHNR and FQNEAQ.

As for this clonotype: The target of this receptor is not known. Nothing much larger sits one base from this clone, and base qualities are not available.

Sequenced here: PBMCs, mostly from graft donor cells, sampled 360 days after TCRalphabeta/CD19-depleted stem cell transplant. In this chain, TRBV7-9 is recombined with TRBJ2-1; a tentative D match to TRBD2 spans 6 bases. This TCR was sampled from a male patient younger than 18 who had a stem cell transplant for acute lymphoblastic leukemia, so the T cells may come from the graft donor. The DNA is as follows: TGTGCCAGCAGCGCCGCCCTGGGACTCTATCTTGAGCAGTTCTTC. Translated, this is CASSAALGLYLEQFF.